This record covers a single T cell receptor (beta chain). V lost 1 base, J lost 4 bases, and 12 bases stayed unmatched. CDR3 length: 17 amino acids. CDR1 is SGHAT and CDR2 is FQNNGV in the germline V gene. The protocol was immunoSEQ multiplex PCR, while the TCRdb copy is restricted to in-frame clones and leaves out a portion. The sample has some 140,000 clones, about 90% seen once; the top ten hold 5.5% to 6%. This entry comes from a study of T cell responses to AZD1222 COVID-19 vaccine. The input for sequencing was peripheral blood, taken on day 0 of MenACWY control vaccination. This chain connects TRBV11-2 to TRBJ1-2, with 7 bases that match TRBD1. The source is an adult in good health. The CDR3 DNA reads TGTGCCAGCAGCTTAGGCCGGACAGGTCAATTCGGCTATGGCTACACCTTC. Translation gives CASSLGRTGQFGYGYTF.